This T cell receptor (beta chain) was sequenced for a study of graft-versus-host responses after intestinal transplantation. Study as a whole: Multivisceral, liver-intestinal, or isolated intestinal grafts went to recipients.

Data came from immunoSEQ multiplex PCR; TCRdb stores just in-frame clones and leaves some out. The data contain over 60,000 clones, about 89% of them singletons. Germline CDR1 reads PRHDT; CDR2 reads FYEKMQ (reference sequence). This CDR3 is built from 12 residues. V was clipped by 5 bases and J by 3 bases, with 8 bases between them. Lymphocytes from graft epithelium and lamina propria were isolated. The sample in question was ileum tissue, obtained around 350 days after transplant. This clonotype was sampled from a human patient who received an intestinal transplant, so some T cells may come from the graft donor. J is TRBJ2-7 and V is TRBV13; unclear D gene. In nucleotides, the CDR3 is TGTGCCAGCAGCCAGTGGATCTACGAGCAGTACTTC. This codes for CASSQWIYEQYF.